These 32 T cell receptor beta chains were sequenced from one sample in a study of control samples from healthy donors and cancer patients. TCRdb's table, derived via immunoSEQ multiplex PCR, lists solely in-frame clones and lacks some. The sample includes 64,000 or so clones, roughly 90% of them seen just once. Sequencing was carried out using PBMCs. These receptors all stem from a man aged 40-50 years with colorectal cancer.

The V gene is TRBV19, the J gene TRBJ2-1; D is uncertain. V gave up 4 bases and J gave up 9 bases, with 19 bases separating them. CDR3 length: 15 amino acids. Germline CDR1 is LNHDA and CDR2 is SQIVND (reference sequence). The CDR3: CASSTAGSITSEQFF. The CDR3 nucleotides read TGTGCCAGTAGTACTGCAGGTTCAATCACAAGTGAGCAGTTCTTC.

V usage is TRBV7-9 and J usage is TRBJ1-1, with 8 bases identical to TRBD1. Trimming at V came to 5 bases and at J to 4 bases, leaving 12 bases not matched to a gene. There are 16 residues in the CDR3. Germline CDR1 is SEHNR and CDR2 is FQNEAQ (reference sequence). CDR3 sequence: CASSRPRTGITTEAFF. CDR3 coding DNA: TGTGCCAGCAGCCGACCTCGGACAGGGATTACCACTGAAGCTTTCTTT.

The chain combines TRBV7-3 with TRBJ2-3; perhaps TRBD1 as D (6 bases). The CDR3 has 14 residues. The germline V gene encodes CDR1 SGHTA and CDR2 FQGTGA. V was shortened by 2 bases and J by 2 bases, with 8 bases between the two germline ends. CDR3 sequence: CASSLRQATDTQYF. The CDR3, as DNA: TGTGCCAGCAGCTTACGACAGGCCACAGATACGCAGTATTTT.

The J gene is TRBJ2-3, the V gene TRBV29-1; TRBD2 agrees at 7 bases. CDR3 length: 13 amino acids. Germline trimming cut 5 bases from V and 0 bases from J; bases unmatched to any gene: 2. Germline V lookup: CDR1 SQVTM, CDR2 ANQGSEA. CDR3 nucleotide sequence: TGCAGCGTTCAGCGGGGTAGCACAGATACGCAGTATTTT. Translation: CSVQRGSTDTQYF.

The chain uses TRBV7-3 and TRBJ2-2; TRBD1 is a possible D gene (5 bases). CDR3 size: 15 residues. The germline V gene has CDR1 SGHTA and CDR2 FQGTGA. The ends were cut back, 4 bases at V and 5 bases at J, with 14 bases in the middle. Here the CDR3 reads CASSSQGGDTGELFF. CDR3 bases: TGTGCCAGCAGCTCGCAGGGTGGGGATACCGGGGAGCTGTTTTTT. Full variable domain (outside the CDR3, taken from reference TRBV7-3 and TRBJ2-2): GAGVSQTPSNKVTEKGKYVELRCDPISGHTALYWYRQSLGQGPEFLIYFQGTGAADDSGLPNDRFFAVRPEGSVSTLKIQRTERGDSAVYLCASSSQGGDTGELFFGEGSRLTVL.

The chain joins TRBV19 to TRBJ2-7, with D possibly TRBD2 on 6 matching bases. CDR1 is LNHDA, CDR2 SQIVND, per germline (reference sequence). This CDR3 is built from 15 residues. Trimming took off 1 base at V and 2 bases at J, with 12 bases between the two ends. This chain's CDR3 is CASSIVGSGTYEQYF. The CDR3 bases are TGTGCCAGTAGTATAGTCGGTAGCGGCACCTACGAGCAGTACTTC.

About this clone: Germline is not matched at one junction end, which may reflect a read error. This chain connects TRBV18 to TRBJ1-3; D might be TRBD1 (6 bases). The CDR3 loop spans 16 amino acids. Germline V gene sequence: CDR1 KGHSH, CDR2 LQKENI. CDR3 amino acids: CASAPGTGRSGNTIYF. The CDR3 nucleotides are TGTGCCAGCGCACCCGGAACAGGGAGATCTGGAAACACCATATATTTT.

The V and J genes are TRBV7-3 and TRBJ2-2; 10 bases are a match to TRBD2. Looked up from germline, CDR1 is SGHTA and CDR2 is FQGTGA. J gave up 7 bases and V 5 bases, and 13 bases lay outside the gene matches. CDR3 length: 17 amino acids. The CDR3 loop is CASSPNLLAGRSGELFF. The CDR3 DNA reads as TGTGCCAGCAGCCCCAACTTACTAGCGGGGCGTAGCGGGGAGCTGTTTTTT.

The chain links TRBV5-1 to TRBJ1-6, with D uncertain. Between the trimmed V and J ends, which lost 4 bases and 0 bases, there was a span of 11 bases. CDR1 and CDR2 (germline): SGHRS, YFSETQ. The CDR3 consists of 16 residues. The CDR3 region has the DNA TGCGCCAGCAGCGTGGCGGGAATCTCCTATAATTCACCCCTCCACTTT. Encoded protein: CASSVAGISYNSPLHF.

The chain has TRBV29-1 and TRBJ1-1; D might be TRBD1 (6 bases). The V gene's germline CDR1 is SQVTM and CDR2 ANQGSEA. V lost 7 bases, J lost 8 bases, and 17 bases lay in between. The CDR3 extends over 12 amino acids. The CDR3 loop reads CSGERTQGEAFF. CDR3 coding DNA: TGCAGCGGTGAGAGGACCCAGGGGGAAGCTTTCTTT.

J is TRBJ2-2 and V is TRBV12-3 or TRBV12-4; no clear D gene. CDR3 length: 10 amino acids. Between the trimmed V and J ends, which lost 6 bases and 4 bases, there was a span of 0 bases. CDR3 sequence reads: CASSTGELFF. The CDR3 DNA reads TGTGCCAGCAGCACCGGGGAGCTGTTTTTT.

CDR3 nucleotide sequence: TGTGCCAGCAGCGCCCAGACGGCGGTCTCTGGAAACACCATATATTTT. This codes for CASSAQTAVSGNTIYF. V gene TRBV9 combines with J gene TRBJ1-3; D unresolved. This CDR3 has 16 residues. Per germline, CDR1 SGDLS and CDR2 YYNGEE. Trimming left V 3 bases short and J 0 bases short, with 13 bases between. Full variable domain (missing parts from reference TRBV9 and TRBJ1-3): DSGVTQTPKHLITATGQRVTLRCSPRSGDLSVYWYQQSLDQGLQFLIQYYNGEERAKGNILERFSAQQFPDLHSELNLSSLELGDSALYFCASSAQTAVSGNTIYFGEGSWLTVV.

About this clone: Other DNA sequences in this sample translate to the same CDR3. This chain joins TRBV6-5 and TRBJ2-7, with D perhaps matching TRBD1 or TRBD2 (6 bases each). Per the germline V gene, CDR1 is MNHEY and CDR2 is SVGAGI. With 8 bases removed from V and 1 base from J, the gap between germline ends came to 9 bases. The CDR3 consists of 12 residues. The CDR3 here is CASGGLSYEQYF. As DNA, the CDR3 is TGTGCCAGCGGGGGGCTGTCCTACGAGCAGTACTTC.

The V call is TRBV5-1, the J call TRBJ1-3, with 7 nucleotides matching TRBD1. CDR3 length equals 14 residues. J gave up 2 bases and V 2 bases, and 1 base lay outside the gene matches. CDR1 is SGHRS, CDR2 YFSETQ, per germline. Here the CDR3 DNA reads TGCGCCAGCAGCTTCGACAGGGCTGGAAACACCATATATTTT. Translated, it gives CASSFDRAGNTIYF. The entire variable domain, with the rest obtained from reference TRBV5-1 and TRBJ1-3, is as follows: KAGVTQTPRYLIKTRGQQVTLSCSPISGHRSVSWYQQTPGQGLQFLFEYFSETQRNKGNFPGRFSGRQFSNSRSEMNVSTLELGDSALYLCASSFDRAGNTIYFGEGSWLTVV.

This chain uses TRBV9 with TRBJ2-7; D is perhaps TRBD1 (7 bases). Trimming shortened V by 4 bases and J by 7 bases, and 18 bases separated the two germline ends. Germline V gene data show CDR1 as SGDLS and CDR2 as YYNGEE. CDR3 length equals 14 residues. The CDR3 DNA reads TGTGCCAGCAGCTCCCAGGGGGGCCAGGGGGAGCAGTACTTC. Its protein product is CASSSQGGQGEQYF.

The genes are TRBV3-1 (or the pseudogene TRBV3-2) and TRBJ1-1; D not certain. Trimming removed 4 bases at V and 4 bases at J, with 13 bases between. CDR1 and CDR2 from the germline V gene are LGHDT and YNNKEL (reference sequence). CDR3 length: 14 residues. In DNA form, the CDR3 reads TGTGCCAGCAGCCCTGCTGGGTGGGGCACTGAAGCTTTCTTT. This encodes CASSPAGWGTEAFF.

The chain recombines TRBV5-6 with TRBJ1-2; D gene ambiguous. This CDR3 region has 15 residues. Germline V gives CDR1 SGHDT, CDR2 YYEEEE. The V and J ends lost 4 bases and 4 bases respectively, with 17 bases between them. CDR3 nucleotide sequence: TGTGCCAGCAGCCTAACCCTTGAAGGACCCTATGGCTACACCTTC. The encoded protein is CASSLTLEGPYGYTF.

This chain links TRBV29-1 with TRBJ1-4, with D perhaps TRBD1 (6 bases). Trimming left V 1 base short and J 13 bases short, with 16 bases between. The CDR3 has 13 amino acids. Germline assignment: CDR1 SQVTM and CDR2 ANQGSEA. The CDR3 nucleotides read TGCAGCGTTGAAGTCGGTGGGGGGCAGCGACTGTTTTTT. It is translated as CSVEVGGGQRLFF.

The chain recombines TRBV7-3 with TRBJ1-5; no definite D call. This CDR3 has 17 residues. V shed 2 bases and J shed 0 bases, with 14 bases lying between them. Germline CDR1 reads SGHTA; CDR2 reads FQGTGA. The CDR3 loop reads CASSLGPRLYSNQPQHF. CDR3 DNA sequence: TGTGCCAGCAGCTTAGGACCTCGCTTATATAGCAATCAGCCCCAGCATTTT.

The chain has TRBV27 and TRBJ2-7; TRBD1 aligns across 8 bases. V was clipped by 5 bases and J by 2 bases; unmatched bases: 2. The CDR3 runs 13 residues. Germline assignment: CDR1 MNHEY and CDR2 SMNVEV (reference sequence). The CDR3 sequence: CASSDRGPYEQYF. DNA of the CDR3: TGTGCCAGCAGTGACAGGGGTCCCTACGAGCAGTACTTC.

The chain has TRBV6-1 and TRBJ1-5; D call uncertain. Between the trimmed V and J ends, which lost 3 bases and 0 bases, there was a span of 0 bases. Germline CDR1 reads MNHNS; CDR2 reads SASEGT. The CDR3 is 12 residues long. The CDR3 nucleotides read TGTGCCAGCAGTGATAGCAATCAGCCCCAGCATTTT. Translated, it gives CASSDSNQPQHF.

V gene TRBV2 combines with J gene TRBJ2-5, with D perhaps matching TRBD1 (5 bases). The CDR3 contains 13 residues. With 5 bases removed from V and 2 bases from J, the gap between germline ends came to 9 bases. Germline CDR1 is SNHLY and CDR2 is FYNNEI. The CDR3 protein is CASSFREQETQYF. The CDR3 DNA is TGTGCCAGCAGTTTCAGGGAACAAGAGACCCAGTACTTC.

This clone was seen a single time. The V and J genes are TRBV5-1 and TRBJ2-6, with 7 nucleotides matching TRBD1. Unmatched junction bases numbered 6, after V lost 2 bases and J lost 4 bases. The CDR3 is 16 residues long. CDR1 is SGHRS, CDR2 YFSETQ, per germline. As DNA, the CDR3 is TGCGCCAGCAGCTTAGGGGGCGGGTTCGGGGCCAACGTCCTGACTTTC. It codes for CASSLGGGFGANVLTF.

The chain joins TRBV5-1 to TRBJ2-7; D is unresolved. The germline V and J ends were trimmed by 4 bases and 1 base, with 9 bases remaining between them. This CDR3 comprises 13 residues. Germline assignment: CDR1 SGHRS and CDR2 YFSETQ. CDR3 residues: CASSPSPSYEQYF. The CDR3 bases are TGCGCCAGCAGCCCTTCACCTTCCTACGAGCAGTACTTC.

The chain has TRBV5-1 and TRBJ1-2, with D perhaps TRBD1 (5 bases). V was pared by 1 base and J by 7 bases, with 17 bases between. In germline, CDR1 is SGHRS, CDR2 YFSETQ. The CDR3 is 15 amino acids. Written as DNA, the CDR3 is TGCGCCAGCAGCTTGTCTACAGGCGGTGAGAGTGGCTACACCTTC. Amino acids: CASSLSTGGESGYTF.

The chain employs TRBV7-9 and TRBJ2-1; 8 nucleotides match TRBD2. CDR3 length: 16 residues. V lost 2 bases and J lost 7; bases outside the gene matches: 10. Looked up from germline, CDR1 is SEHNR and CDR2 is FQNEAQ (reference sequence). CDR3 region: CASSLSGGALWNEQFF. CDR3 DNA: TGTGCCAGCAGCTTATCCGGGGGGGCTCTTTGGAATGAGCAGTTCTTC.

This rearrangement joins TRBV7-2 to TRBJ1-6, with 8 bases matching TRBD1. The germline V gene has CDR1 SGHTA and CDR2 FQGNSA. The CDR3 has 16 amino acids. V was pared by 4 bases and J by 6 bases, with 8 bases of the junction left unmatched. The CDR3 sequence is CASSYKGQAINSPLHF. CDR3 nucleotides: TGTGCCAGCAGCTACAAGGGACAGGCCATTAATTCACCCCTCCACTTT.

J is TRBJ2-3 and V is TRBV7-9, with D possibly TRBD1 on 5 matching bases. V lost 1 base to trimming and J lost 0 bases, with 8 bases between them. The CDR3 totals 15 residues. Germline-derived CDR1 and CDR2 are SEHNR and FQNEAQ (reference sequence). CDR3 DNA: TGTGCCAGCAGCTTAGTGCAGGGTAGCACAGATACGCAGTATTTT. Encoded protein: CASSLVQGSTDTQYF.

This chain uses TRBV7-3 with TRBJ1-1; TRBD1 might be the D (6 bases). This CDR3 contains 13 residues. Trimming removed 2 bases from V and 8 bases from J, with 12 bases in between. Germline V CDR1 and CDR2: SGHTA, FQGTGA. The CDR3 reads CASSLGQGREAFF. As DNA, the CDR3 is TGTGCCAGCAGCTTAGGGCAGGGGCGAGAAGCTTTCTTT.

This clone was found a few times. The gene calls are TRBV4-3 and TRBJ1-1; perhaps TRBD1 as D (5 bases). The V end lost 4 bases, the J end lost 6 bases, and 12 bases lay between the germline ends. From germline, CDR1 is LGHNA and CDR2 YSLEER. This CDR3 comprises 13 residues. Written as DNA, the CDR3 is TGCGCCAGCAGCCCTGCGGGGGGGGCTGAAGCTTTCTTT. This encodes CASSPAGGAEAFF.

The chain joins TRBV6-6 to TRBJ2-7, with 7 bases aligning to TRBD1. The germline gives CDR1 MNHNY, CDR2 SVGAGI (reference sequence). V shed 5 bases, J shed 7 bases, and the junction held 20 bases outside the gene matches. The CDR3 has 17 residues. The CDR3 DNA follows: TGTGCCAGCAGTCCCTCAACAGGGGCCCTGGGGATGAGGGAGCAGTACTTC. Its protein product is CASSPSTGALGMREQYF.

The chain employs TRBV11-2 and TRBJ1-2; 10 nucleotides agree with TRBD1. The J segment lost 6 bases and the V segment lost 5 bases, leaving 9 bases of the junction unmatched. This CDR3 is 15 amino acids long. Germline assignment: CDR1 SGHAT and CDR2 FQNNGV. In nucleotides, the CDR3 is TGTGCCAGCAGCGACGGACAGGGGGGAAGGGATGGCTACACCTTC. This sequence encodes CASSDGQGGRDGYTF.